The entry that follows covers one T cell receptor beta chain sequence. Its antigen remains unknown. V gave up 4 bases and J gave up 2 bases, with 12 bases separating them. Germline CDR1 is DFQATT and CDR2 is SNEGSKA (reference sequence). CDR3 size: 14 residues. This entry is derived from a study of response to subunit inactivated influenza vaccine. Overall study findings and caveats: Authors proposed each seasonal influenza vaccination draws in few new T cells.

TCRdb re-derived calls from the RT-PCR reads in MiXCR, one entry per CDR3 protein. The repertoire holds approximately 490,000 distinct CDR3 sequences, with approximately 7.7% as singletons. This sequence originates from a man in his fifties or sixties who received an inactivated influenza vaccine. The sample in question was PBMCs from blood, obtained around 25 months after vaccination. This chain connects TRBV20-1 to TRBJ1-5, with unresolved D. The CDR3 reads CSANWGGGNQPQHF. DNA of the CDR3: TGCAGTGCTAATTGGGGAGGAGGCAATCAGCCCCAGCATTTT.